There are a few counts of the clone carrying this T cell receptor (beta chain). Its antigen remains unknown. This CDR3 contains 15 residues. V lost 0 bases to trimming and J lost 5 bases, with 13 bases between them. Germline V gives CDR1 SGHVS, CDR2 FNYEAQ. Of the isolated RNA, all was reverse transcribed, and so the sequenced material was expressed TCRB transcripts. Approximately 3.5 million reads per sample on average were obtained from naive, central memory and regulatory T cell samples. The protocol was immunoSEQ multiplex PCR, while the TCRdb copy is restricted to in-frame clones and leaves out a portion. The sample yields 500,000 to 850,000 clones, over 11% seen once. This sample was included in a study of beta chain features in type 1 diabetes. Whole-study findings and limits: There were fewer insertions and more deletions at the VDJ junctions of type 1 diabetes patients. Type 1 diabetes patients had moderately but significantly shorter TCRB CDR3s in all four CD4+ subsets.

Sample: naive CD4+ T cells from blood. This sequence was found in a man aged 18-30 years with type 1 diabetes. The chain carries TRBV7-6 and TRBJ2-5; D possibly corresponds to TRBD1 (5 bases). CDR3 residues: CASSLAWQGRETQYF. In DNA, the CDR3 is TGTGCCAGCAGCTTAGCTTGGCAGGGTCGTGAGACCCAGTACTTC.